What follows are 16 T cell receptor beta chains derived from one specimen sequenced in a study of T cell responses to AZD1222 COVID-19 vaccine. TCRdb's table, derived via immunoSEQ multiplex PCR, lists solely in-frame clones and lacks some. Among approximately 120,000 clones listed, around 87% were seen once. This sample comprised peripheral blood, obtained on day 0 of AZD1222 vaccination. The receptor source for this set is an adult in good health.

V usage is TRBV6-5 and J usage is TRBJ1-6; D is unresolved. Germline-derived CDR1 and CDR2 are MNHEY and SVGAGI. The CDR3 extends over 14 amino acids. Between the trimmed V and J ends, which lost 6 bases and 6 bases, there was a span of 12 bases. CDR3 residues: CASRGVGSNSPLHF. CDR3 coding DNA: TGTGCCAGCAGAGGAGTGGGAAGTAATTCACCCCTCCACTTT.

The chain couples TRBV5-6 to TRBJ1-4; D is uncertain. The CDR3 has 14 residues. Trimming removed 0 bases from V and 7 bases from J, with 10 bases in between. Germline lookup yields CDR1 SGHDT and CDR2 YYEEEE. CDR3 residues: CASSLASAREKLFF. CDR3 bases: TGTGCCAGCAGCTTGGCCTCGGCTCGTGAAAAACTGTTTTTT.

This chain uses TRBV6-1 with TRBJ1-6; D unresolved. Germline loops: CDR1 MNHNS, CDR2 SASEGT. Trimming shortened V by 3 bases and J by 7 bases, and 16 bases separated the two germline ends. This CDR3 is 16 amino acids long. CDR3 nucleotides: TGTGCCAGCAGTGAGGGGTTGGGGTCGGGCAATTCACCCCTCCACTTT. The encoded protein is CASSEGLGSGNSPLHF.

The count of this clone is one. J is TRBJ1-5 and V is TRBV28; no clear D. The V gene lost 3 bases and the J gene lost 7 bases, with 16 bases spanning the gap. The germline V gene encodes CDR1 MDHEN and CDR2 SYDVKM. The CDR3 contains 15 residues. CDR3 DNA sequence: TGTGCCAGCAGTTTTGAGGACCGGGCCAGGCAGCCCCAGCATTTT. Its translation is CASSFEDRARQPQHF.

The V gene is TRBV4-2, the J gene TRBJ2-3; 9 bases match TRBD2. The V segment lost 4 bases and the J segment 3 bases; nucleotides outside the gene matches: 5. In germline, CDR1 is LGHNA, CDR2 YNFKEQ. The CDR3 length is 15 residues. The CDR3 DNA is TGTGCCAGCAGCCCGCGGGAGGGCGGGACAGATACGCAGTATTTT. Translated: CASSPREGGTDTQYF.

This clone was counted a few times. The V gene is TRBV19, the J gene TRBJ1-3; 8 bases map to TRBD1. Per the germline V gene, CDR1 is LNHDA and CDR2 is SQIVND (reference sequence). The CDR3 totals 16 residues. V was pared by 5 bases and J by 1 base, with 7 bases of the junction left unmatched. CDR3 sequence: CASSHRTGLSGNTIYF. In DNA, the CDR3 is TGTGCCAGTAGTCACCGGACAGGGTTGTCTGGAAACACCATATATTTT.

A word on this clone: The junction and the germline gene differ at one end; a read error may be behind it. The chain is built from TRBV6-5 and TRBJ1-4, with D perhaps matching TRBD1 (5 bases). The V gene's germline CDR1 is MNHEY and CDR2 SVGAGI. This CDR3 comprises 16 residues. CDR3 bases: TGTGCCAGCAGTTATGGTACCGAGGGGTTGCGCGAAACACTGTTTTTT. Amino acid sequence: CASSYGTEGLRETLFF.

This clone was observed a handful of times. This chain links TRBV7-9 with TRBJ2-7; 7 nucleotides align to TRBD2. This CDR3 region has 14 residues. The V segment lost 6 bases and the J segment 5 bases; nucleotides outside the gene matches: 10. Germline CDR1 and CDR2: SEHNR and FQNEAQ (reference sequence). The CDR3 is CASSPGGPKDEQYF. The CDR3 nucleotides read TGTGCCAGCAGTCCGGGGGGACCGAAGGACGAGCAGTACTTC.

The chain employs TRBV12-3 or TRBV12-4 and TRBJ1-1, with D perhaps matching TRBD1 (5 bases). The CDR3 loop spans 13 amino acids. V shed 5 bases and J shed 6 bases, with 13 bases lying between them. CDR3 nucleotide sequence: TGTGCCAGCAGTACCTTCCTGGGGGCTGAAGCTTTCTTT. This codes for CASSTFLGAEAFF.

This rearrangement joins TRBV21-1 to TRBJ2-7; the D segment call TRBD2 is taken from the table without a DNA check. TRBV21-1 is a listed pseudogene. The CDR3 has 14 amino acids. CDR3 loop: CASSKAPGAYEQYF. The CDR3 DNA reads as TGTGCCAGCAGCAAAGCGCCCGGGGCCTACGAGCAGTACTTC.

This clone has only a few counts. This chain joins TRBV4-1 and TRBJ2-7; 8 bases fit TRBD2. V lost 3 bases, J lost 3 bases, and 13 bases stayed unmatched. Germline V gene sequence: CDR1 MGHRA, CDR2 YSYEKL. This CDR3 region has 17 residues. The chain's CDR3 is CASSQTGGPETNYEQYF. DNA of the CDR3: TGCGCCAGCAGCCAGACGGGGGGGCCAGAAACAAACTACGAGCAGTACTTC.

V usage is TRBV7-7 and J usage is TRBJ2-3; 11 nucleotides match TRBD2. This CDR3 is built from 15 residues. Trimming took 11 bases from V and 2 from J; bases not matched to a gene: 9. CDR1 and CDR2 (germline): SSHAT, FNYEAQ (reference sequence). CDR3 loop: CAQRRLAGHTDTQYF. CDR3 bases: TGTGCCCAACGACGACTAGCGGGACACACAGATACGCAGTATTTT.

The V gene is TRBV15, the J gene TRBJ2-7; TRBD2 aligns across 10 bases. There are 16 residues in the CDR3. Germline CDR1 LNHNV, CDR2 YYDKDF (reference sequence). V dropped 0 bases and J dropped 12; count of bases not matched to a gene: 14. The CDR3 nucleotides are TGTGCCACCAGCAGAGATCTTCCGGCTAGCGGGAGCCTATGGTACTTC. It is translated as CATSRDLPASGSLWYF.

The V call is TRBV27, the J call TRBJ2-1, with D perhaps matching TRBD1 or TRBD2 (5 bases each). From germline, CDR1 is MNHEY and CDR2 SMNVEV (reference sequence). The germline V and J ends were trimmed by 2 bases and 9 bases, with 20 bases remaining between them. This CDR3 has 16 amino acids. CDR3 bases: TGTGCCAGCAGTTTACTAACCACCGGGACCTATCCTGAGCAGTTCTTC. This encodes CASSLLTTGTYPEQFF.

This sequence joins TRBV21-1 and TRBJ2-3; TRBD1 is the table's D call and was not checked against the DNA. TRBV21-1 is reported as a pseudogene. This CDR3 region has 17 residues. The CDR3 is CASSKEEAGGFTDTQYF. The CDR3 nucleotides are TGTGCCAGCAGCAAAGAAGAGGCAGGGGGCTTCACAGATACGCAGTATTTT.

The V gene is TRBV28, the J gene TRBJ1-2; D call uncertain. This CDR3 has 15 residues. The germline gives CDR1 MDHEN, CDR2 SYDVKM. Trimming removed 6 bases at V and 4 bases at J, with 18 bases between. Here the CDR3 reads CASSLIDPRVYGYTF. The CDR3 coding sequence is TGTGCCAGCAGCCTCATCGATCCGCGGGTCTATGGCTACACCTTC.